This T cell receptor beta chain was observed in a study of cytomegalovirus exposure and HLA in healthy donors. Across the whole study: In a previous analysis, nearly 120 million unique TCR beta sequences were found from 150 million to 200 million T cells. General observations from the study: Donors were assumed by presence/absence analyses to have roughly uniform sequencing depth.

Note on this clone: The antigen remains undetermined.

The donors, nominally healthy at sampling, likely had unrecorded immune exposures. PCR used 60 Vbeta primers and 13 Jbeta primers. Original handling: A later analysis tallied 65 million to 85 million unique TCR beta chains, approximately 10 million of them shared. Method: immunoSEQ multiplex PCR; TCRdb's copy keeps in-frame clones and lacks some. D and trimming were read from the DNA, whereas the V and J calls and clone size are those reported in that table. The repertoire includes under 200,000 clones, approximately 67% of them detected once, and less than 5% sits in the top ten. Material: PBMCs. The clonotype comes from a young woman in good health and CMV-seropositive.

The CDR3 protein is CASSLAAGTGQFF. In DNA form, the CDR3 reads TGTGCCAGCAGCTTAGCGGCGGGGACAGGGCAGTTCTTC. This chain uses TRBV7-9 with TRBJ2-1, with 8 bases lining up with TRBD1. Germline V gives CDR1 SEHNR, CDR2 FQNEAQ (reference sequence). V trimming: 0 bases; J trimming: 12 bases; junction bases outside the gene matches: 4. The CDR3 has 13 amino acids.